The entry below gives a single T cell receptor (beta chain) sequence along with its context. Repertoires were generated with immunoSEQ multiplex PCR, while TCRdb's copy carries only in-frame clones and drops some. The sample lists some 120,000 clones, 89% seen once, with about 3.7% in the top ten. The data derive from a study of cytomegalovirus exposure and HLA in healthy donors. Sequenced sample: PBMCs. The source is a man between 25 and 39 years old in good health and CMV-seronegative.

DNA for the CDR3: TGTGCCAGCAGTTACTCGCCCCGCGTTGGCACCGGGGAGCTGTTTTTT. Its protein is CASSYSPRVGTGELFF. The V gene is TRBV6-6, the J gene TRBJ2-2; D not resolved. This CDR3 is 16 amino acids long. Looked up from germline, CDR1 is MNHNY and CDR2 is SVGAGI (reference sequence). V shed 0 bases and J shed 4 bases, with 12 bases lying between them.